The 5 T cell receptor beta chains listed next were all sequenced from one sample in a study of post-analysis software for immune sequencing data (dated by TCRdb to between 2014 and 2016). Overall results and qualifications from the work: Four to six TRBV segments, including TRBV5-6, TRBV5-1 and TRBV20-1, were significantly more frequent in patients than controls.

Library preparation used PCR. TCRdb shows the sequencer as Illumina HiSeq 2500. To reduce PCR and sequencing biases, unique molecular identifiers were incorporated into the TCR beta cDNA libraries. TCRdb trimmed public reads at Q25 via fastp, called clones via MiXCR and kept in-frame beta chains. Entries that share a CDR3 protein sequence are merged under the most common genes and DNA. The sample table records 750,000 to 900,000 distinct CDR3 sequences; 46% of these occur just once. The leading ten clones occupy roughly 4.9% of the sample. These receptors are not linked to any known antigen. Sequences were obtained from blood. The receptors originated from a girl under 18 with multiple sclerosis.

The table lists this clonotype with a few counts. This chain links TRBV12-3 or TRBV12-4 with TRBJ2-1; D gene ambiguous. This CDR3 has 11 amino acids. Trimming pared 1 base from V and 12 bases from J, leaving 7 bases between. CDR3 DNA sequence: TGTGCCAGCAGTTTAGAGTATGGGCAGTTCTTC. Amino acid sequence: CASSLEYGQFF.

The genes are TRBV7-9 and TRBJ2-1, with D unclear. V was shortened by 2 bases and J by 9 bases, with 5 bases between the two germline ends. Per the germline V gene, CDR1 is SEHNR and CDR2 is FQNEAQ (reference sequence). The CDR3 has 11 residues. CDR3 loop: CASSLKGEQFF. As DNA, the CDR3 is TGTGCCAGCAGCTTAAAGGGTGAGCAGTTCTTC.

Only a few counts were recorded for this clonotype. The chain is built from TRBV20-1 and TRBJ2-7; 11 bases match TRBD2. After removal of 3 bases from V and 3 bases from J, the junction contained 13 bases not matched to a gene. Germline loops: CDR1 DFQATT, CDR2 SNEGSKA (reference sequence). The CDR3 covers 17 residues. The CDR3 here is CSASAGASGRPHYEQYF. The CDR3 nucleotides are TGCAGTGCTAGTGCGGGGGCTAGCGGGAGGCCGCACTACGAGCAGTACTTC.

J is TRBJ1-5 and V is TRBV12-3 or TRBV12-4; D is perhaps TRBD1 (6 bases). This CDR3 comprises 15 residues. Trimming removed 6 bases from V and 2 bases from J, with 14 bases in between. The CDR3 region has the DNA TGTGCCAGCAGGAAGGACAGTAACGGCAATCAGCCCCAGCATTTT. This gives the protein CASRKDSNGNQPQHF.

The rearrangement uses TRBV12-5 and TRBJ2-1; TRBD2 agrees at 10 bases. The CDR3 is 16 residues long. The germline V gene encodes CDR1 LGHNT and CDR2 FRNRAP. Trimming at V came to 5 bases and at J to 5 bases, leaving 9 bases not matched to a gene. As DNA, the CDR3 is TGTGCTAGTGGTCTATCTAGCGGGGGCCCCCACAATGAGCAGTTCTTC. Protein product: CASGLSSGGPHNEQFF.